This T cell receptor (beta chain) was retrieved from a study of response to subunit inactivated influenza vaccine. This clonotype was counted ten times or more. The target antigen is unknown. TCRdb reprocessed the RT-PCR reads with MiXCR, giving one entry per CDR3 protein. The sample lists 650,000 to 800,000 distinct CDR3 sequences, around 14% occurring once. Study-level results: Researchers suggested that each seasonal influenza vaccination recruits few new T cells.

The junction had 8 bases not matched to a gene; V was cut back by 4 bases and J by 10 bases. Per the germline V gene, CDR1 is SGHVS and CDR2 is FQNEAQ. The CDR3 totals 15 residues. This TCR was recovered from a man in his fifties or sixties who received an inactivated influenza vaccine. The sequences come from PBMCs from blood, collected roughly 2 weeks before vaccination. This rearrangement joins TRBV7-8 to TRBJ1-6; 9 bases match TRBD1. The CDR3 DNA reads TGTGCCAGCAGCTGGGGACAGGGAGAATTATCACCCCTCCACTTT. It is translated as CASSWGQGELSPLHF.